These T cell receptor beta chains were read from a single sample in a study of T cell responses to AZD1222 COVID-19 vaccine. The table came from immunoSEQ multiplex PCR; TCRdb's copy has only in-frame clones and leaves some out. The data contain about 130,000 clones, over 75% of them singletons. The material was peripheral blood, obtained 28 days after the second AZD1222 dose. The receptors come from an adult who received the AZD1222 COVID-19 vaccine. Each CDR3 is given with its conserved first and last residue. Each record gives: D gene, clone size, V gene, J gene, CDR3 protein, CDR3 DNA. The D gene is left open where the match is weak. The listing skips clone size in some rows; elsewhere it reads once, few, many or a size class.

D gene: TRBD2
clone size: -
V gene: TRBV20-1
J gene: TRBJ2-1
CDR3 protein: CSASSPSGRGEQFF
CDR3 DNA: TGCAGTGCTAGTAGCCCTAGCGGGAGGGGTGAGCAGTTCTTC

D gene: -
clone size: -
V gene: TRBV7-2
J gene: TRBJ1-6
CDR3 protein: CASSPRAVLNSPLHF
CDR3 DNA: TGTGCCAGCAGCCCCCGGGCAGTCCTTAATTCACCCCTCCACTTT

D gene: TRBD2
clone size: -
V gene: TRBV7-9
J gene: TRBJ2-2
CDR3 protein: CASSRLAGVPGELFF
CDR3 DNA: TGTGCCAGCAGCCGACTAGCGGGAGTCCCCGGGGAGCTGTTTTTT

D gene: -
clone size: -
V gene: TRBV12-2
J gene: TRBJ2-1
CDR3 protein: CASGGRSYNEQFF
CDR3 DNA: TGTGCAAGTGGCGGGAGATCCTACAATGAGCAGTTCTTC

D gene: -
clone size: -
V gene: TRBV3-1/TRBV3-2
J gene: TRBJ2-3
CDR3 protein: CASSQGYTDTQYF
CDR3 DNA: TGTGCCAGCAGCCAAGGATACACAGATACGCAGTATTTT

D gene: -
clone size: -
V gene: TRBV18
J gene: TRBJ1-1
CDR3 protein: CASSPKQLNTEAFF
CDR3 DNA: TGTGCCAGCTCACCCAAACAGTTAAACACTGAAGCTTTCTTT

D gene: TRBD1
clone size: -
V gene: TRBV18
J gene: TRBJ1-3
CDR3 protein: CASSAFDRGAGNTIYF
CDR3 DNA: TGTGCCAGCTCCGCCTTCGACAGGGGGGCTGGAAACACCATATATTTT

D gene: -
clone size: once
V gene: TRBV28
J gene: TRBJ1-6
CDR3 protein: CASRVAGSYNSPLHF
CDR3 DNA: TGTGCCAGCAGGGTAGCGGGCTCCTATAATTCACCCCTCCACTTT

D gene: -
clone size: -
V gene: TRBV6-5
J gene: TRBJ1-6
CDR3 protein: CASSYSTALNSPLHF
CDR3 DNA: TGTGCCAGCAGTTACTCAACAGCACTTAATTCACCCCTCCACTTT

D gene: TRBD1
clone size: -
V gene: TRBV5-1
J gene: TRBJ1-1
CDR3 protein: CASSPTQGGTEAFF
CDR3 DNA: TGCGCCAGCAGCCCGACACAGGGGGGCACTGAAGCTTTCTTT

D gene: -
clone size: -
V gene: TRBV5-1
J gene: TRBJ2-5
CDR3 protein: CASSLEQATKETQYF
CDR3 DNA: TGCGCCAGCAGCTTGGAACAGGCTACTAAAGAGACCCAGTACTTC

D gene: TRBD1
clone size: -
V gene: TRBV28
J gene: TRBJ1-2
CDR3 protein: CASSSLGGNGYTF
CDR3 DNA: TGTGCCAGCAGTTCGCTAGGGGGCAATGGCTACACCTTC

D gene: TRBD2
clone size: -
V gene: TRBV3-1/TRBV3-2
J gene: TRBJ2-1
CDR3 protein: CASSQGVASGQGWQFF
CDR3 DNA: TGTGCCAGCAGCCAAGGCGTGGCTAGCGGGCAGGGGTGGCAGTTCTTC

D gene: -
clone size: -
V gene: TRBV7-9
J gene: TRBJ1-6
CDR3 protein: CASSLGGGPLHF
CDR3 DNA: TGTGCCAGCAGCTTAGGTGGGGGACCCCTCCACTTT

D gene: -
clone size: -
V gene: TRBV7-2
J gene: TRBJ1-2
CDR3 protein: CASSLPSTPSGDGYTF
CDR3 DNA: TGTGCCAGCAGCTTACCCTCTACGCCGTCTGGTGATGGCTACACCTTC

D gene: -
clone size: -
V gene: TRBV7-8
J gene: TRBJ2-2
CDR3 protein: CASSPRSGVRGTGELFF
CDR3 DNA: TGTGCCAGCAGCCCCCGGTCTGGGGTACGTGGGACCGGGGAGCTGTTTTTT

D gene: -
clone size: once
V gene: TRBV27
J gene: TRBJ1-1
CDR3 protein: CASSSGWGTEAFF
CDR3 DNA: TGTGCCAGCAGTTCGGGCTGGGGCACTGAAGCTTTCTTT

D gene: -
clone size: -
V gene: TRBV15
J gene: TRBJ1-2
CDR3 protein: CATSRRVRGNYGYTF
CDR3 DNA: TGTGCCACCAGCAGAAGAGTTCGGGGCAACTATGGCTACACCTTC

D gene: -
clone size: -
V gene: TRBV5-4
J gene: TRBJ1-6
CDR3 protein: CASRADSSYNSPLHF
CDR3 DNA: TGTGCCAGCAGGGCGGACAGCTCCTATAATTCACCCCTCCACTTT

D gene: -
clone size: -
V gene: TRBV28
J gene: TRBJ2-7
CDR3 protein: CASSTGSSYEQYF
CDR3 DNA: TGTGCCAGCAGCACGGGTAGCTCCTACGAGCAGTACTTC

D gene: -
clone size: -
V gene: TRBV6-5
J gene: TRBJ2-3
CDR3 protein: CASRVGVDGDTQYF
CDR3 DNA: TGTGCCAGCCGAGTGGGAGTAGATGGTGATACGCAGTATTTT

D gene: -
clone size: -
V gene: TRBV27
J gene: TRBJ1-5
CDR3 protein: CASSSRPNQPQHF
CDR3 DNA: TGTGCCAGCAGTTCCCGCCCCAATCAGCCCCAGCATTTT

D gene: -
clone size: -
V gene: TRBV9
J gene: TRBJ1-2
CDR3 protein: CASSDAGTWVSNYGYTF
CDR3 DNA: TGTGCCAGCAGCGACGCCGGGACATGGGTTTCTAACTATGGCTACACCTTC

D gene: -
clone size: -
V gene: TRBV6-6
J gene: TRBJ2-3
CDR3 protein: CASSPSTDTQYF
CDR3 DNA: TGTGCCAGCAGCCCTAGCACAGATACGCAGTATTTT

D gene: -
clone size: once
V gene: TRBV4-1
J gene: TRBJ2-3
CDR3 protein: CASSSQDWMDTQYF
CDR3 DNA: TGCGCCAGCAGCTCGCAGGACTGGATGGATACGCAGTATTTT

D gene: -
clone size: -
V gene: TRBV11-2
J gene: TRBJ2-5
CDR3 protein: CASSITGTYQETQYF
CDR3 DNA: TGTGCCAGCAGTATAACAGGGACGTACCAAGAGACCCAGTACTTC

D gene: -
clone size: -
V gene: TRBV6-5
J gene: TRBJ2-4
CDR3 protein: CASSYSTGFRENIQYF
CDR3 DNA: TGTGCCAGCAGTTACTCGACTGGGTTTAGGGAAAACATTCAGTACTTC

D gene: TRBD2
clone size: -
V gene: TRBV7-9
J gene: TRBJ2-5
CDR3 protein: CASRPLAGGPRETQYF
CDR3 DNA: TGTGCCAGCAGACCACTAGCGGGGGGGCCTCGAGAGACCCAGTACTTC

D gene: TRBD1
clone size: -
V gene: TRBV27
J gene: TRBJ2-3
CDR3 protein: CASRPTGAYTDTQYF
CDR3 DNA: TGTGCCAGCAGGCCTACAGGGGCTTATACAGATACGCAGTATTTT

D gene: -
clone size: -
V gene: TRBV5-4
J gene: TRBJ2-1
CDR3 protein: CASSLTLDSTYNEQFF
CDR3 DNA: TGTGCCAGCAGCTTGACCTTGGACTCCACCTACAATGAGCAGTTCTTC

D gene: -
clone size: few
V gene: TRBV12-3/TRBV12-4
J gene: TRBJ1-5
CDR3 protein: CASSTRVHQPQHF
CDR3 DNA: TGTGCCAGCAGCACGAGGGTACATCAGCCCCAGCATTTT

D gene: TRBD1
clone size: -
V gene: TRBV18
J gene: TRBJ1-6
CDR3 protein: CASSPRTGENSPLHF
CDR3 DNA: TGTGCCAGCTCACCAAGGACAGGGGAGAATTCACCCCTCCACTTT